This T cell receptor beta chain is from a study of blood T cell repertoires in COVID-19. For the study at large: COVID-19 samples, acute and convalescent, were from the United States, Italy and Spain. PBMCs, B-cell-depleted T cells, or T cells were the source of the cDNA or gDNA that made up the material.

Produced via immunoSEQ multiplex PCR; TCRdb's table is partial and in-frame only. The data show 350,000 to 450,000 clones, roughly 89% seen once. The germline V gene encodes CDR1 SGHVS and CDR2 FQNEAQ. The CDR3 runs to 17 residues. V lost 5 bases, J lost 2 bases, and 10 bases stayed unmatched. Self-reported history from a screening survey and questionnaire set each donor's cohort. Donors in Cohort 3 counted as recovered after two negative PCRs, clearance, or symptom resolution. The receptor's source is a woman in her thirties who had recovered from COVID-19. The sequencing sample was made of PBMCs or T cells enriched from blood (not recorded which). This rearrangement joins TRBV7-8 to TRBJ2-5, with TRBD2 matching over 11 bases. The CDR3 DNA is TGTGCCAGCAGCCCATGGATAGCGGGGGGGGTACAAGAGACCCAGTACTTC. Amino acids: CASSPWIAGGVQETQYF. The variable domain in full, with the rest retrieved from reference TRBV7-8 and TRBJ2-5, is GAGVSQSPRYKVAKRGQDVALRCDPISGHVSLFWYQQALGQGPEFLTYFQNEAQLDKSGLPSDRFFAERPEGSVSTLKIQRTQQEDSAVYLCASSPWIAGGVQETQYFGPGTRLLVL.